A single sample gave rise to the 24 T cell receptor beta chains below, sequenced in a study of human T cells and chemical hapten exposure. Time point noted: patch test 1, 2 weeks after DPC sensitization. The treatment is: therapeutic diphenylcyclopropenone sensitization with weekly scalp DPC. MiXCR, run by TCRdb on the RACE reads, gives a single entry per CDR3 protein. This table has some 81,000 distinct CDR3 sequences, 7% to 8% appearing once. The sequenced sample was whole blood, obtained in connection with sensitization to the hapten diphenylcyclopropenone (DPC). Source of these receptors: a woman aged 25 to 39 with alopecia areata. Some clones in this sample may be carry-over from other donors' samples.

The V and J genes are TRBV2 and TRBJ2-1; 15 positions match TRBD2. The CDR3 covers 16 residues. The germline CDR1 and CDR2 sequences are SNHLY and FYNNEI. The trim removed 2 bases at V and 9 bases at J, leaving 5 bases unmatched. The CDR3 DNA follows: TGTGCCAGCAGTGAACAGGGACTAGCGGGGGGTGGTGAGCAGTTCTTC. It translates to CASSEQGLAGGGEQFF.

J is TRBJ2-7 and V is TRBV4-1; D may correspond to TRBD1 or TRBD2 (5 bases each). Germline V CDR1 and CDR2: MGHRA, YSYEKL. This CDR3 contains 15 residues. V lost 1 base to trimming and J lost 6 bases, with 16 bases between them. As DNA, the CDR3 is TGCGCCAGCAGCCAAGCTCAGGGACCGTCGATCGAGCAGTACTTC. Translated, it gives CASSQAQGPSIEQYF.

This clonotype was found many times. The rearrangement joins TRBV6-1 to TRBJ1-5; 8 bases line up with TRBD1. CDR1 is MNHNS and CDR2 is SASEGT in the germline V gene. The CDR3 covers 15 residues. Trimming removed 4 bases from V and 4 bases from J; junction bases left unmatched: 6. CDR3 in amino acids: CASSAQTGGNQPQHF. Here the CDR3 DNA reads TGTGCCAGCAGTGCCCAAACAGGGGGGAATCAGCCCCAGCATTTT.

This clonotype was detected many times. V is TRBV19 and J is TRBJ2-4; D possibly uses TRBD1 or TRBD2 (6 bases each). Per germline, CDR1 LNHDA and CDR2 SQIVND (reference sequence). There are 14 residues in the CDR3. The V gene lost 3 bases and the J gene lost 5 bases, with 11 bases spanning the gap. The CDR3 DNA reads as TGTGCCAGTAGTATCCGGAGGGGGGAAAACATTCAGTACTTC. Protein: CASSIRRGENIQYF.

This clonotype was recorded at least ten times. This sequence joins TRBV6-2 or TRBV6-3 and TRBJ1-1; the D is unclear. V was pared by 7 bases and J by 8 bases, with 11 bases between. The CDR3 is made up of 11 amino acids. The germline gives CDR1 MNHEY, CDR2 SVGEGT. This CDR3 reads CASKFFREAFF. The DNA of the CDR3 is TGTGCCAGCAAATTCTTCAGAGAAGCTTTCTTT.

This clonotype showed up just a few times. The rearrangement uses TRBV7-2 and TRBJ2-3; 9 bases are shared with TRBD1. The CDR3 is 14 amino acids. J gave up 4 bases and V 4 bases, and 3 bases lay outside the gene matches. Germline values: CDR1 SGHTA, CDR2 FQGNSA. CDR3 nucleotide sequence: TGTGCCAGCAGCTCCCGACAGGGGGCAGATACGCAGTATTTT. Its translation: CASSSRQGADTQYF.

This clonotype showed up just a few times. V gene TRBV6-1 combines with J gene TRBJ2-3; a weak D match, TRBD2 (6 bases). The CDR3 is 17 residues long. Trimming shortened V by 2 bases and J by 2 bases, and 17 bases separated the two germline ends. In germline, CDR1 is MNHNS, CDR2 SASEGT. The CDR3 spells CASSERGTLMFTDTQYF. DNA of the CDR3: TGTGCCAGCAGTGAACGGGGGACCCTGATGTTCACAGATACGCAGTATTTT.

This clonotype was seen many times. The V and J genes are TRBV25-1 and TRBJ1-1; a weak D match, TRBD1 (5 bases). This CDR3 comprises 16 residues. Germline V CDR1 and CDR2: MGHDK, SYGVNS. V lost 1 base, J lost 3 bases, and 15 bases lay in between. The CDR3 DNA follows: TGTGCCAGCAGTGAATTAGGCGGGGGGAGGTACACTGAAGCTTTCTTT. Translated, it gives CASSELGGGRYTEAFF.

About this clonotype itself: This could be a read error, since a much larger clone is one nucleotide away. V gene TRBV7-6 combines with J gene TRBJ1-5; unclear D gene. Germline-derived CDR1 and CDR2 are SGHVS and FNYEAQ. This CDR3 contains 13 residues. Trimming cost V 5 bases and J 3 bases, with 8 bases left between them. CDR3 bases: TGTGCCAGCAGCAAGACAAACAATCAGCCCCAGCATTTT. Its translation: CASSKTNNQPQHF.

To note about this clonotype: This may come from a read error, since a much larger clone is one base off. The CDR3 reads CASSFSGGADEQYF. In DNA, the CDR3 is TGTGCCAGCAGCTTCAGCGGGGGGGCCGACGAGCAGTACTTC. This chain uses TRBV7-2 with TRBJ2-7; TRBD2 matches at 10 bases. Germline CDR1 and CDR2: SGHTA and FQGNSA. The CDR3 is made up of 14 amino acids. The V and J ends lost 3 bases and 5 bases, in that order; junction bases with no gene match: 4.

This clonotype was detected many times. The CDR3, as DNA: TGCAGTGCTACGGACAGGAACGAGCAGTACTTC. Translating gives CSATDRNEQYF. The rearrangement uses TRBV20-1 and TRBJ2-7; 7 bases match TRBD1. The CDR3 runs to 11 residues. The ends lost 4 bases at V and 5 bases at J; junction bases unmatched: 2. CDR1 and CDR2 from the germline V gene are DFQATT and SNEGSKA (reference sequence).

This chain's CDR3 is CSASHGGDNSPLHF. CDR3 nucleotide sequence: TGCAGTGCTAGTCACGGGGGCGATAATTCACCCCTCCACTTT. The chain recombines TRBV20-1 with TRBJ1-6; D may be TRBD1 (6 bases). The germline V gene has CDR1 DFQATT and CDR2 SNEGSKA (reference sequence). The CDR3 is made up of 14 amino acids. Trimming removed 3 bases at V and 5 bases at J, with 11 bases between.

Ten or more counts support this clonotype. The chain links TRBV6-1 to TRBJ1-1; D is unclear. The CDR3 contains 15 residues. Deletions cut 8 bases from V and 4 bases from J, with 20 bases between. CDR1 and CDR2 from the germline V gene are MNHNS and SASEGT. The CDR3 DNA sequence: TGTGCCAGCTATATGCTAATAAGTGGAAGCACTGAAGCTTTCTTT. Translating it yields CASYMLISGSTEAFF.

A word on this clonotype: This may come from a read error, since a much larger clone is one base off. CDR3 sequence reads: CSVEGGSGSYGHTF. The CDR3 DNA reads as TGCAGCGTTGAGGGGGGATCGGGTTCCTATGGCCACACCTTC. This chain uses TRBV29-1 with TRBJ1-2; weak D call: TRBD1 (5 bases). Germline V gene sequence: CDR1 SQVTM, CDR2 ANQGSEA. The CDR3 covers 14 residues.

Of note for this clonotype: A much more abundant neighbour one base away suggests this may be a read error. The chain's CDR3 is CASNQDGTGSTDTQYF. The CDR3 DNA reads as TGTGCCAGCAACCAAGATGGGACAGGGAGCACAGATACGCAGTATTTT. The chain combines TRBV3-1 with TRBJ2-3, with 9 bases matching TRBD1. Germline-derived CDR1 and CDR2 are LGHDT and YNNKEL (reference sequence). This CDR3 has 16 amino acids.

V usage is TRBV18 and J usage is TRBJ1-1, with D perhaps TRBD1 (5 bases). The CDR3 has 16 amino acids. Trimming pared 4 bases from V and 1 base from J, leaving 16 bases between. Germline V lookup: CDR1 KGHSH, CDR2 LQKENI. The CDR3 spells CASSLRGGVWNTEAFF. CDR3 coding DNA: TGTGCCAGCTCACTCCGGGGGGGGGTTTGGAACACTGAAGCTTTCTTT.

This clonotype was counted many times. The chain couples TRBV29-1 to TRBJ2-4; D call uncertain. V was pared by 2 bases and J by 0 bases, with 5 bases between. This CDR3 has 13 amino acids. Germline V CDR1 and CDR2: SQVTM, ANQGSEA. In DNA form, the CDR3 reads TGCAGCGTTGAATCAGTAGCCAAAAACATTCAGTACTTC. Encoded protein: CSVESVAKNIQYF.

This clonotype was counted ten times or more. The chain combines TRBV12-3 or TRBV12-4 with TRBJ1-1, with 7 bases fitting TRBD1. The trim removed 5 bases at V and 3 bases at J, leaving 3 bases unmatched. The CDR3 consists of 13 residues. The CDR3 protein is CASSRQGYTEAFF. CDR3 in DNA: TGTGCCAGCAGTCGACAGGGCTACACTGAAGCTTTCTTT.

The V call is TRBV5-1, the J call TRBJ2-3; tentatively, D is TRBD1 or TRBD2 (5 bases each). Germline CDR1 is SGHRS and CDR2 is YFSETQ. The CDR3 covers 18 residues. V was clipped by 4 bases and J by 2 bases, with 23 bases between them. The CDR3 DNA follows: TGCGCCAGCAGCGCTGGAGGTCGTACAGGTGGCTACACAGATACGCAGTATTTT. It codes for CASSAGGRTGGYTDTQYF.

This clonotype was detected ten times or more. The chain carries TRBV6-6 and TRBJ1-2; tentatively, D is TRBD1 (5 bases). Trimming took 5 bases from V and 10 from J, leaving 14 bases between them. The germline gives CDR1 MNHNY, CDR2 SVGAGI (reference sequence). This CDR3 comprises 12 residues. The CDR3 region has the DNA TGTGCCAGCAGTAGTCCCTCGACAGACTACACCTTC. Its translation is CASSSPSTDYTF.

With respect to this clonotype: Its ends do not fully match the called genes, so a read error is possible. CDR3 sequence (DNA): TGTGTCAGCACTTTCGGGCAGCTGAACACTGAAGCTTTCTTT. It codes for CVSTFGQLNTEAFF. This chain joins TRBV12-3 or TRBV12-4 and TRBJ1-1; D remains ambiguous. CDR3 length: 14 amino acids.

This clonotype was seen ten or more times. The rearrangement uses TRBV24-1 and TRBJ1-5, with 8 bases that match TRBD1. The length of the CDR3 is 18 residues. V shed 4 bases, J shed 0 bases, and the junction held 10 bases outside the gene matches. Germline CDR1 and CDR2: KGHDR and SFDVKD. DNA of the CDR3: TGTGCCACCAGTGAAAAGGGACAGGCGACCGATAGCAATCAGCCCCAGCATTTT. Its protein product is CATSEKGQATDSNQPQHF.

This clonotype was recorded a few times. The chain is built from TRBV7-2 and TRBJ2-3; D is undetermined. Germline CDR1 is SGHTA and CDR2 is FQGNSA. This CDR3 contains 13 residues. Trimming took 3 bases from V and 3 from J, leaving 7 bases between them. CDR3 sequence: CASSFLQTDTQYF. The DNA of the CDR3 is TGTGCCAGCAGCTTTTTGCAGACAGATACGCAGTATTTT. The full variable domain, its missing parts supplied by reference TRBV7-2 and TRBJ2-3, is GAGVSQSPSNKVTEKGKDVELRCDPISGHTALYWYRQSLGQGLEFLIYFQGNSAPDKSGLPSDRFSAERTGGSVSTLTIQRTQQEDSAVYLCASSFLQTDTQYFGPGTRLTVL.

This clonotype came up many times. This chain uses TRBV11-2 with TRBJ1-4, with no clear D. Germline V gives CDR1 SGHAT, CDR2 FQNNGV. CDR3 length equals 16 residues. Between the trimmed V and J ends, which lost 2 bases and 5 bases, there was a span of 15 bases. The CDR3 DNA follows: TGTGCCAGCAGCTTATACAGCGGGAGCGGGAATGAAAAACTGTTTTTT. This codes for CASSLYSGSGNEKLFF.